This TCR beta chain was profiled in a study of blood T cells in healthy people across ages. Primed by a sample-barcoded 5' primer and a J-beta primer mix, a second PCR proceeded for roughly 7 to 12 cycles. From the 5' RACE reads, TCRdb called clonotypes with MiXCR, one entry per CDR3 protein. The sample holds roughly 1.6 million distinct CDR3 sequences; 30% to 35% are singletons and the top ten take roughly 10%. Isolation of PBMCs gave at least 6.5 million cells per sample. Trimming cost V 3 bases and J 3 bases; bases outside gene matches: 3. Germline values: CDR1 DFQATT, CDR2 SNEGSKA (reference sequence). This CDR3 is 13 amino acids long.

The source material was blood. The V call is TRBV20-1, the J call TRBJ2-7; 9 bases line up with TRBD2. The sequence was obtained from a woman in her 30s in good health. Written as DNA, the CDR3 is TGCAGTGCTAGTGTAGCGGGGGACTACGAGCAGTACTTC. Protein product: CSASVAGDYEQYF.